This T cell receptor (beta chain) was captured in a study of blood T cells in healthy people across ages. A second 7 to 11 cycle PCR used barcoded and J-beta primers. Via MiXCR, TCRdb re-called the 5' RACE reads, giving one row per CDR3 protein. The table has fewer than 2,000,000 distinct CDR3 sequences, roughly 43% seen once; the top ten hold 20% to 25%. Points on this clonotype: What it recognizes is unknown.

Study-wide results and limits: Reliance upon unsorted PBMCs precluded definitive naive versus antigen-experienced comparison. Roughly linearly, TCR beta diversity per million T cells fell as age increased. Nothing was known about donor CMV status, and this possibly confounded expanded clonotype changes. Correlation between TCR beta diversity and naive T cell percentage was strong.

The sequencing sample was made of blood. This TCR came from a human donor in good health.

For the CDR3, the DNA is TGTGCCAGCAGCTACGGACAATTCAATGAGCAGTTCTTC. Translation gives CASSYGQFNEQFF. The V gene is TRBV7-2, the J gene TRBJ2-1; TRBD1 might be the D (5 bases). The CDR3 is 13 amino acids. Germline lookup yields CDR1 SGHTA and CDR2 FQGNSA. Trimming pared 4 bases from V and 6 bases from J, leaving 10 bases between.